This T cell receptor beta chain derives from a study of blood T cell repertoires in COVID-19. As for the study in general: There were acute and convalescent COVID-19 samples, and they came from the United States, Italy and Spain. T cells, B-cell-depleted T cells, or PBMCs provided the cDNA or gDNA that served as material.

CDR3 size: 14 residues. Germline V lookup: CDR1 SGHTA, CDR2 FQGNSA. V was shortened by 5 bases and J by 3 bases, with 11 bases between the two germline ends. Source study methods: Amplification with reference gene primers provided the estimates of nucleated cell counts. Method: immunoSEQ multiplex PCR; TCRdb's copy keeps in-frame clones and lacks some. V, J and clone size reflect that table, while D and trimming were determined from the DNA. Seen here are 250,000 to 350,000 clones, roughly 86% observed once, and the top ten hold 1.5% to 2%. The chain joins TRBV7-2 to TRBJ1-5; D ambiguous. The sequenced material came from peripheral blood. The clonotype originates from a woman aged 45-60 years with acute or convalescent COVID-19. The CDR3, as DNA: TGTGCCAGCAGCCCCCTGGGCCCCAATCAGCCCCAGCATTTT. As protein: CASSPLGPNQPQHF.